The 5 T cell receptor beta chains below come from one sample, sequenced in a study of T cell responses to AZD1222 COVID-19 vaccine (TCRdb year 2021). Library preparation employed the immunoSEQ multiplex PCR assay. This is the immuneACCESS table as TCRdb keeps it, with only in-frame sequences that have V and J called. A part of the clones is gone; compared with another copy, unresolved V genes explain less than half, and the rest is unexplained. Present in this sample are about 150,000 clones, around 90% of which were seen just once. Less than 1.3% of the sample lies in the top ten. This specimen's time point label, per the study, means: about 28 days (+/-7) after the second vaccine dose. Sequences were derived from peripheral blood, sampled 28 days after the second AZD1222 dose. These receptors were obtained from an adult who received the AZD1222 COVID-19 vaccine.

This chain joins TRBV14 and TRBJ1-6; a weak D match, TRBD1 (6 bases). Per the germline V gene, CDR1 is SGHDN and CDR2 is FVKESK. The CDR3 contains 17 residues. Trimming shortened V by 1 base and J by 5 bases, and 15 bases separated the two germline ends. The CDR3 DNA follows: TGTGCCAGCAGCCAAGGTCGCAGGGGCTATGATAATTCACCCCTCCACTTT. The encoded protein is CASSQGRRGYDNSPLHF.

This rearrangement joins TRBV25-1 to TRBJ1-4; D possibly corresponds to TRBD1 (6 bases). Germline V lookup: CDR1 MGHDK, CDR2 SYGVNS. Trimming removed 6 bases at V and 2 bases at J, with 10 bases between. CDR3 length: 14 residues. This CDR3 is CASSAGQTNEKLFF. CDR3 bases: TGTGCCAGCAGCGCAGGACAGACTAATGAAAAACTGTTTTTT. The full variable domain, its missing parts supplied by reference TRBV25-1 and TRBJ1-4, is EADIYQTPRYLVIGTGKKITLECSQTMGHDKMYWYQQDPGMELHLIHYSYGVNSTEKGDLSSESTVSRIRTEHFPLTLESARPSHTSQYLCASSAGQTNEKLFFGSGTQLSVL.

This chain links TRBV10-3 with TRBJ2-7; D is possibly TRBD1 (6 bases). The length of the CDR3 is 15 residues. V lost 2 bases and J lost 3, with 14 bases in between. Per germline, CDR1 ENHRY and CDR2 SYGVKD. CDR3 DNA sequence: TGTGCCATCAGTGAGCCCCGGACAGAAGACTACGAGCAGTACTTC. As protein: CAISEPRTEDYEQYF.

V usage is TRBV9 and J usage is TRBJ2-7, with TRBD1 matching 12 bases. This CDR3 has 15 residues. CDR1 and CDR2 (germline): SGDLS, YYNGEE. Trimming cost V 3 bases and J 4 bases; bases outside gene matches: 5. CDR3 sequence: CASSATGQGAYEQYF. CDR3 in DNA: TGTGCCAGCAGCGCTACGGGACAGGGGGCTTACGAGCAGTACTTC.

The chain combines TRBV6-5 with TRBJ1-4; 8 bases agree with TRBD1. CDR1 is MNHEY and CDR2 is SVGAGI in the germline V gene. Trimming removed 6 bases from V and 10 bases from J; junction bases left unmatched: 10. The CDR3 runs 14 residues. Written as DNA, the CDR3 is TGTGCCAGCAGCTCAGGGGGCACGATCGGAAAACTGTTTTTT. Encoded protein: CASSSGGTIGKLFF.